These 3 T cell receptor beta chains originate from one sample sequenced in a study of blood T cells in healthy people across ages. Through a sample-barcoded 5' primer and a J-beta primer mix, a second PCR was run for 7 to 11 cycles. TCRdb passed the 5' RACE reads through MiXCR, listing each CDR3 protein once. Among 650,000 to 800,000 distinct CDR3 sequences listed, around 45% were seen once. Sequencing was done on a sample of blood. These receptors came from a man between 60 and 75 years old in good health.

The gene calls are TRBV2 and TRBJ2-7; tentatively, D is TRBD1 or TRBD2 (5 bases each). V was shortened by 8 bases and J by 0 bases, with 14 bases between the two germline ends. CDR3 length: 14 amino acids. Germline V gives CDR1 SNHLY, CDR2 FYNNEI. This chain's CDR3 is CASGGRQSSYEQYF. CDR3 nucleotides: TGTGCCAGCGGGGGAAGGCAATCCTCCTACGAGCAGTACTTC.

This chain connects TRBV20-1 to TRBJ2-7; 8 nucleotides align to TRBD2. This CDR3 spans 13 amino acids. Germline V gene lookup returns CDR1 DFQATT and CDR2 SNEGSKA (reference sequence). V was clipped by 5 bases and J by 6 bases; unmatched bases: 9. CDR3 in amino acids: CSAVGGVGAEQYF. The CDR3, as DNA: TGCAGTGCTGTCGGGGGGGTAGGGGCCGAGCAGTACTTC.

The V and J genes are TRBV7-6 and TRBJ1-1; no definite D call. Germline values: CDR1 SGHVS, CDR2 FNYEAQ. The CDR3 runs 13 residues. V lost 4 bases to trimming and J lost 5 bases, with 11 bases between them. The CDR3 protein is CASSSLFLTEAFF. The CDR3 DNA follows: TGTGCCAGCAGCTCCCTGTTCTTGACTGAAGCTTTCTTT.